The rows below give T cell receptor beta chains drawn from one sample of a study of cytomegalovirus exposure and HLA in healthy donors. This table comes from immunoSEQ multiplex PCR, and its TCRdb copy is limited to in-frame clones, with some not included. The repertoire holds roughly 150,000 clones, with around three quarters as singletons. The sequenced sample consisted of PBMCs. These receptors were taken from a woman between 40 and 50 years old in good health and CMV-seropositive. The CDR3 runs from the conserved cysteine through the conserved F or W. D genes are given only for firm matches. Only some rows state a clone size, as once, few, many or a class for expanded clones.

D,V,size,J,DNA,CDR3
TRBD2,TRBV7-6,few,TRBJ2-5,TGTGCCAGCAGAATTAGCGGGAGGACGGGTGGGGAGACCCAGTACTTC,CASRISGRTGGETQYF
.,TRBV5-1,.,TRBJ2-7,TGCGCCAGCAGCTTGGGAGGCAGATCCTACGAGCAGTACTTC,CASSLGGRSYEQYF
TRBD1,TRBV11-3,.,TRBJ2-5,TGTGCCAGCAGCTCGGGACAGAGAGAGACCCAGTACTTC,CASSSGQRETQYF
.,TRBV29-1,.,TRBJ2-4,TGCAGCGTTGATGGAGCCGCCAAAAACATTCAGTACTTC,CSVDGAAKNIQYF
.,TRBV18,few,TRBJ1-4,TGTGCCAGCTCACAACAGGTGGATGAAAAACTGTTTTTT,CASSQQVDEKLFF
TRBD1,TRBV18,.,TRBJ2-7,TGTGCCAGCTCACCAGGAGACAGGGGGCCCTACGAGCAGTACTTC,CASSPGDRGPYEQYF
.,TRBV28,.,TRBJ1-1,TGTGCCAGCAGTTCGGGTGGGACTGAAGCTTTCTTT,CASSSGGTEAFF
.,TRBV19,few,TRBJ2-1,TGTGCCAGTAGTCCCCGGTTCGTCAATGAGCAGTTCTTC,CASSPRFVNEQFF
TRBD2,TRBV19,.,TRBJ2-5,TGTGCCAGTAGTATAGCCCTCTTAGCGGGAGGTGAGACCCAGTACTTC,CASSIALLAGGETQYF
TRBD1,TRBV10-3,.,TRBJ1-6,TGTGCCATCAGCCGGGACAGGGATGAATCACCCCTCCACTTT,CAISRDRDESPLHF
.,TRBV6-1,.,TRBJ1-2,TGTGCCAGCAGTGAAGATTGGCCCTCTAACTATGGCTACACCTTC,CASSEDWPSNYGYTF
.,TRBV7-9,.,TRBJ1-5,TGTGCCAGCAGCTTAGGATTAGGGGTAAATCAGCCCCAGCATTTT,CASSLGLGVNQPQHF
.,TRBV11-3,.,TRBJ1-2,TGTGCCAGCAGCCAAGGGGACTATGGCTACACCTTC,CASSQGDYGYTF
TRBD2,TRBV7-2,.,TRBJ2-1,TGTGCCAGCAGCTCCCCGCGGGGGACTAGCTTATACAATGAGCAGTTCTTC,CASSSPRGTSLYNEQFF
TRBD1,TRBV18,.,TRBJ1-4,TGTGCCAGCTCACCACAGGACAGGGCCCATGAAAAACTGTTTTTT,CASSPQDRAHEKLFF
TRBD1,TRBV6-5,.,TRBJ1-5,TGTGCCAGCAGTTACCGGTCGGGACAGAGGCCCCAGCATTTT,CASSYRSGQRPQHF
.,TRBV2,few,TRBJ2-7,TGTGCCAGCCGGCAGGGGTTCGCCTACGAGCAGTACTTC,CASRQGFAYEQYF
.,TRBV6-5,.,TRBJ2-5,TGTGCCAGCAGTTACGACGGAGGGACCCAGTACTTC,CASSYDGGTQYF
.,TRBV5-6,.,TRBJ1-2,TGTGCCAGCGGGCCCCCTGACAGAGGCCCTGGCTACACCTTC,CASGPPDRGPGYTF
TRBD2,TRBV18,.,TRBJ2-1,TGTGCCAGCTCGCGACTAGCGGGAGGTCTAGGGGACGAGCAGTTCTTC,CASSRLAGGLGDEQFF
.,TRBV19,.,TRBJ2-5,TGTGCCAGTAGTAGAGGCAACCAAGAGACCCAGTACTTC,CASSRGNQETQYF
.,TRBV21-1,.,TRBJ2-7,TGTGCCAGCAGCAAAAAGCATCAGTGGGGACTAGCGGGAGGGCCAACCCGCGAGCAGTACTTC,CASSKKHQWGLAGGPTREQYF
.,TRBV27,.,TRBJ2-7,TGTGCCAGCAGTTTTTACGGGGGAGAGTACGAGCAGTACTTC,CASSFYGGEYEQYF
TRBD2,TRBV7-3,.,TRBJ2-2,TGTGCCAGCAGCTCCTCTAGCGGGAGAGGCACCGGGGAGCTGTTTTTT,CASSSSSGRGTGELFF
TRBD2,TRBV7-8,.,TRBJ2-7,TGTGCCAGCACCGGGACTAGCGGGAGGGATGGCGAGCAGTACTTC,CASTGTSGRDGEQYF
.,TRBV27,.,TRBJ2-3,TGTGCCAGCAGTTCCCGAACAGGAGCCATAAGCACAGATACGCAGTATTTT,CASSSRTGAISTDTQYF
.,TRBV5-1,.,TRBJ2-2,TGCGCCAGCAGCTTTGGCGGGGAGCGCGTCACCGGGGAGCTGTTTTTT,CASSFGGERVTGELFF